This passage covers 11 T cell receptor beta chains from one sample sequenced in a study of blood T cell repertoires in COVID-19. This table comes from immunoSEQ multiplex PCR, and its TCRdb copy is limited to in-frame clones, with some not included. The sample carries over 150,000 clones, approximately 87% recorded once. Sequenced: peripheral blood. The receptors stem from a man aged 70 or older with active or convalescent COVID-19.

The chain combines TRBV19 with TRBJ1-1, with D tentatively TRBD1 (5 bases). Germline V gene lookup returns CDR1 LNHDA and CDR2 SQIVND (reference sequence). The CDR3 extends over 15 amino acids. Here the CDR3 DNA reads TGTGGGACTCTGCGGACGGGGGTCCAGAACACTGAAGCTTTCTTT. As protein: CGTLRTGVQNTEAFF.

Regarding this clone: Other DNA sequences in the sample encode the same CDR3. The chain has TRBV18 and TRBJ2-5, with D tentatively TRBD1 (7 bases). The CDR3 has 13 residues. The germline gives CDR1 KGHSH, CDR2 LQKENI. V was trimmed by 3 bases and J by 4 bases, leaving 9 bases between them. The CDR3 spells CASSPQGGETQYF. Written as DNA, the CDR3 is TGTGCCAGCTCACCCCAGGGGGGAGAGACCCAGTACTTC.

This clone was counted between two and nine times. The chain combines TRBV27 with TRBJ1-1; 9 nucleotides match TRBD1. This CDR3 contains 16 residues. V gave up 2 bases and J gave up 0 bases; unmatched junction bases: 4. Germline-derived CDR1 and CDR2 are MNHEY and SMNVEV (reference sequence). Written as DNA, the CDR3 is TGTGCCAGCAGTTTAAAGGGGACAGGGCTGAACACTGAAGCTTTCTTT. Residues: CASSLKGTGLNTEAFF.

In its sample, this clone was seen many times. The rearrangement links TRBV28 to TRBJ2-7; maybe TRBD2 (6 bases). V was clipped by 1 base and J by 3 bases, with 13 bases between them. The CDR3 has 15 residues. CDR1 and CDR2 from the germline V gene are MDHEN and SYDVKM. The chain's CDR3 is CASSLFGGIGYEQYF. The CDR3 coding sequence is TGTGCCAGCAGTTTATTCGGGGGTATCGGCTACGAGCAGTACTTC.

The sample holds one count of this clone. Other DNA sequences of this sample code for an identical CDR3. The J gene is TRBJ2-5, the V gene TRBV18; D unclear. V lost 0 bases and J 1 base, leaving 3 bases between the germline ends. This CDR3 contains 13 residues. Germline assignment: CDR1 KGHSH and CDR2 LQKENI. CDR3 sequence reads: CASSPPSQETQYF. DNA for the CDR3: TGTGCCAGCTCACCACCCAGCCAAGAGACCCAGTACTTC.

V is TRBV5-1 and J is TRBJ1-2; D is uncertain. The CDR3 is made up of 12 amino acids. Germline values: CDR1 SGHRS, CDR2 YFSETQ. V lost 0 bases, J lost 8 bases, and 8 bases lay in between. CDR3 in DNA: TGCGCCAGCAGCTTGGACGGGAAAGGCTACACCTTC. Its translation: CASSLDGKGYTF.

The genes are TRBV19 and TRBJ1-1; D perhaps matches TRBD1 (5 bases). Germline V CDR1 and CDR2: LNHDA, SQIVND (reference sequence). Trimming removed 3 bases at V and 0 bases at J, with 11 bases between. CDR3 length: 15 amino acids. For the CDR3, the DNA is TGTGCCAGTAGTATCTTCGCGGGGGTGAACACTGAAGCTTTCTTT. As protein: CASSIFAGVNTEAFF.

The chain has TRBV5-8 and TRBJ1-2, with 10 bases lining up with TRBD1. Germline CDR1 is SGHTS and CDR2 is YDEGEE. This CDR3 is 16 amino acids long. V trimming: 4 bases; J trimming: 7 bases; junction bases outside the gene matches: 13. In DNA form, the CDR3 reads TGTGCCAGCAGCCCGGCTCCGGGACAGGGGAATCCTGGCTACACCTTC. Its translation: CASSPAPGQGNPGYTF.

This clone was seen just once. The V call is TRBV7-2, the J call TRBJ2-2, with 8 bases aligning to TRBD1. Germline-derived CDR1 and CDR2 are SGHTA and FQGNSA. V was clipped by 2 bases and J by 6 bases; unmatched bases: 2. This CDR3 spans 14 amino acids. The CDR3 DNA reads TGTGCCAGCAGCTTACAGGGGGCATCCGGGGAGCTGTTTTTT. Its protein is CASSLQGASGELFF.

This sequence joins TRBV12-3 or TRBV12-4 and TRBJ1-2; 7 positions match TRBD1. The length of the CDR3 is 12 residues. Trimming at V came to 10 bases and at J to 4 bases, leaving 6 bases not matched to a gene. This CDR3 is CAMGDRLYGYTF. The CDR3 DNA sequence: TGTGCCATGGGGGACAGACTCTATGGCTACACCTTC.

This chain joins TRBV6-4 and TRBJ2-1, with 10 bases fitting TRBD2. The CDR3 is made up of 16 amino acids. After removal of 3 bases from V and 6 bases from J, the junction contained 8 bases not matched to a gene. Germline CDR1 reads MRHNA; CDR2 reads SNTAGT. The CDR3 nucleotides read TGTGCCAGCAGTGAACAAACTAGCGGGAAGCTCAATGAGCAGTTCTTC. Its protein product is CASSEQTSGKLNEQFF.